This record covers a single T cell receptor (beta chain). This record belongs to a study of blood T cell repertoires in COVID-19. About the research overall: Spain, Italy and the United States supplied samples that represented acute and convalescent COVID-19.

TCRdb keeps only in-frame clones here, not all; method: immunoSEQ multiplex PCR. The table lists some 190,000 clones, roughly nine tenths of them singletons. Sequences were obtained from PBMCs or T cells enriched from blood (not recorded which). The clonotype originates from a woman aged 40 to 49 with acute COVID-19.

The CDR3 sequence is CASTPSGGYQETQYF. In DNA, the CDR3 is TGTGCCAGCACCCCTAGCGGGGGGTACCAAGAGACCCAGTACTTC. This chain links TRBV5-4 with TRBJ2-5; TRBD2 agrees at 11 bases. This CDR3 comprises 15 residues. CDR1 and CDR2 from the germline V gene are SGHNT and YYREEE (reference sequence). V trimming: 6 bases; J trimming: 0 bases; junction bases outside the gene matches: 4. Together with reference TRBV5-4 and TRBJ2-5, the CDR3 gives the full variable domain: ETGVTQSPTHLIKTRGQQVTLRCSSQSGHNTVSWYQQALGQGPQFIFQYYREEENGRGNFPPRFSGLQFPNYSSELNVNALELDDSALYLCASTPSGGYQETQYFGPGTRLLVL.